The sequence of this T cell receptor (beta chain) was determined in a study of control samples from healthy donors and cancer patients. The data were produced by immunoSEQ multiplex PCR, yet TCRdb's version contains in-frame clones alone and is incomplete. In the table there are around 150,000 clones, around nine tenths of which are singletons. Points on this clone: This specimen includes other DNA sequences encoding the same CDR3.

The TCR was taken from a man aged 25 to 45 in good health. Specimen: blood.

The CDR3 region is CASLLTSQGWGYTF. The CDR3 DNA reads as TGTGCCAGCCTGCTTACATCGCAGGGATGGGGCTACACCTTC. The rearrangement uses TRBV6-5 and TRBJ1-2, with a tentative D call TRBD1 (5 bases). V lost 8 bases and J lost 8, with 21 bases in between. This CDR3 has 14 residues. Germline loops: CDR1 MNHEY, CDR2 SVGAGI.